This TCR beta chain was captured by sequencing in a study of cytomegalovirus exposure and HLA in healthy donors. General observations from the study: CMV serostatus was the only immune exposure information that was available. Later work associated 16,951 TCR beta sequences with HLA alleles at 0.05 false discovery rate. In a later analysis, compared with equally common non-associated chains, HLA-associated beta chains were more expanded. Specific recognition of CMV antigens was confirmed in vitro for a few chains (all CMV-associated).

The CDR3 is 11 amino acids. Germline CDR1 reads SEHNR; CDR2 reads FQNEAQ (reference sequence). Deletions cut 5 bases from V and 5 bases from J, with 4 bases between. Both 60 Vbeta primers and 13 Jbeta primers went into the PCR. Sequencing used immunoSEQ multiplex PCR; TCRdb keeps in-frame clones, though not all of them. Of 150,000 or so clones listed, 70% are singletons. This clone has only a few counts. What it recognizes is unknown. V usage is TRBV7-9 and J usage is TRBJ2-1; D call uncertain. This clonotype originated in an older woman in good health and CMV-seropositive. Sequencing input: PBMCs. The CDR3 region is CASSRDNEQFF. CDR3 coding DNA: TGTGCCAGCAGCAGAGACAATGAGCAGTTCTTC.